The rows below give T cell receptor beta chains drawn from one sample of a study of cytomegalovirus exposure and HLA in healthy donors. The table came from immunoSEQ multiplex PCR; TCRdb's copy has only in-frame clones and leaves some out. The sample records about 190,000 clones, approximately 79% being singletons. Sequences were obtained from PBMCs. The source of these receptors is a woman between 18 and 29 years old in good health and CMV-seronegative. CDR3s include the opening cysteine and the closing phenylalanine or tryptophan. D genes are given only for firm matches. Size tells how often a clone was seen (once, few, many) or the class of an expanded clone, and some rows leave it out.

v_call: TRBV27; d_call: TRBD2; clone_size: .; j_call: TRBJ2-5; cdr3_nt: TGTGCCAGCAGTTTATCGGCTAGCGGGGGGGCGTGGGAGACCCAGTACTTC; cdr3_aa: CASSLSASGGAWETQYF
v_call: TRBV27; d_call: TRBD1; clone_size: .; j_call: TRBJ2-7; cdr3_nt: TGTGCCAGCAGTCCCCGGGACAGGGGAGGATCCTACGAGCAGTACTTC; cdr3_aa: CASSPRDRGGSYEQYF
v_call: TRBV7-9; d_call: .; clone_size: .; j_call: TRBJ2-7; cdr3_nt: TGTGCCAGCAGCTTATCGGGCTACGAGCAGTACTTC; cdr3_aa: CASSLSGYEQYF
v_call: TRBV10-3; d_call: TRBD2; clone_size: few; j_call: TRBJ2-7; cdr3_nt: TGTGCCACCTCGGGGGGGCAAGACATCTACGAGCAGTACTTC; cdr3_aa: CATSGGQDIYEQYF
v_call: TRBV5-6; d_call: TRBD1; clone_size: .; j_call: TRBJ1-3; cdr3_nt: TGTGCCAGCAGCTCGACAGGGCTCCTAGACACCATATATTTT; cdr3_aa: CASSSTGLLDTIYF
v_call: TRBV5-1; d_call: .; clone_size: .; j_call: TRBJ1-1; cdr3_nt: TGCGCCAGCAGCTATGGACGGGAGAACACTGAAGCTTTCTTT; cdr3_aa: CASSYGRENTEAFF
v_call: TRBV27; d_call: TRBD2; clone_size: .; j_call: TRBJ2-1; cdr3_nt: TGTGCCAGCAGTATAGCGGGGCAGTCGTACAATGAGCAGTTCTTC; cdr3_aa: CASSIAGQSYNEQFF
v_call: TRBV13; d_call: .; clone_size: .; j_call: TRBJ2-5; cdr3_nt: TGTGCCAGCAGCTTAGGAAGCATCGGGGGTGGAGAGACCCAGTACTTC; cdr3_aa: CASSLGSIGGGETQYF
v_call: TRBV28; d_call: TRBD2; clone_size: few; j_call: TRBJ2-3; cdr3_nt: TGTGCCAGCAGTTTTTCACCAGGGACTAGCGGGGCCGCCACAGATACGCAGTATTTT; cdr3_aa: CASSFSPGTSGAATDTQYF
v_call: TRBV5-4; d_call: TRBD2; clone_size: .; j_call: TRBJ2-5; cdr3_nt: TGTGCCAGCAGCGGAACTAGCGGGGGGTCCGGGGCCCAGTACTTC; cdr3_aa: CASSGTSGGSGAQYF
v_call: TRBV9; d_call: .; clone_size: .; j_call: TRBJ2-1; cdr3_nt: TGTGCCAGCAGCGTAGAAGAGAGCTCCTACAATGAGCAGTTCTTC; cdr3_aa: CASSVEESSYNEQFF
v_call: TRBV28; d_call: TRBD1; clone_size: .; j_call: TRBJ2-7; cdr3_nt: TGTGCCAGCGGGGGCCGGGACAGGCCCTACGAGCAGTACTTC; cdr3_aa: CASGGRDRPYEQYF
v_call: TRBV6-1; d_call: .; clone_size: .; j_call: TRBJ1-4; cdr3_nt: TGTGCCAGCAGTGAAGGTATTCCTAATGAAAAACTGTTTTTT; cdr3_aa: CASSEGIPNEKLFF
v_call: TRBV4-3; d_call: TRBD2; clone_size: .; j_call: TRBJ2-1; cdr3_nt: TGCGCCAGCAGCCAAGATGCCGGGATGACTAGCGGGCCGAATGAGCAGTTCTTC; cdr3_aa: CASSQDAGMTSGPNEQFF
v_call: TRBV30; d_call: TRBD2; clone_size: .; j_call: TRBJ2-5; cdr3_nt: TGTGCCTGGAGTGTAAGGGGCCTAGCGGGAGTTCAGTACTTC; cdr3_aa: CAWSVRGLAGVQYF
v_call: TRBV23-1; d_call: .; clone_size: .; j_call: TRBJ2-7; cdr3_nt: TGCGCCAGGTCCCTAATGCAAGGCAGGTTCTACGAGCAGTACTTC; cdr3_aa: CARSLMQGRFYEQYF
v_call: TRBV28; d_call: .; clone_size: .; j_call: TRBJ1-2; cdr3_nt: TGTGCCAGCAGTTCAAGGACGGGAACACCGTTCTATGGCTACACCTTC; cdr3_aa: CASSSRTGTPFYGYTF
v_call: TRBV7-3; d_call: .; clone_size: .; j_call: TRBJ2-1; cdr3_nt: TGTGCCAGCAGGTTCAGCGGGGACATGAGGAATGAGCAGTTCTTC; cdr3_aa: CASRFSGDMRNEQFF
v_call: TRBV5-6; d_call: TRBD2; clone_size: .; j_call: TRBJ2-3; cdr3_nt: TGTGCCAGCAGCATAGCGGGGGGGGTCATTTATACGCAGTATTTT; cdr3_aa: CASSIAGGVIYTQYF
v_call: TRBV14; d_call: .; clone_size: .; j_call: TRBJ1-1; cdr3_nt: TGTGCCAGCAGCCCAACAATGAACACTGAAGCTTTCTTT; cdr3_aa: CASSPTMNTEAFF
v_call: TRBV27; d_call: TRBD2; clone_size: .; j_call: TRBJ2-1; cdr3_nt: TGTGCCAGCAGTGGAACTAGCGGGAGTGTCAATGAGCAGTTCTTC; cdr3_aa: CASSGTSGSVNEQFF
v_call: TRBV9; d_call: TRBD2; clone_size: .; j_call: TRBJ2-1; cdr3_nt: TGTGCCAGCAGCGTAGCTACTAGCGGGTACCAGTACTACAATGAGCAGTTCTTC; cdr3_aa: CASSVATSGYQYYNEQFF
v_call: TRBV7-6; d_call: .; clone_size: .; j_call: TRBJ2-2; cdr3_nt: TGTGCCAGCAGCCCCCGGCCAGGGTCGAACACCGGGGAGCTGTTTTTT; cdr3_aa: CASSPRPGSNTGELFF
v_call: TRBV18; d_call: TRBD2; clone_size: .; j_call: TRBJ2-7; cdr3_nt: TGTGCCAGCTCACCCCGGGGGGGGGATGACGAGCAGTACTTC; cdr3_aa: CASSPRGGDDEQYF
v_call: TRBV25-1; d_call: TRBD1; clone_size: .; j_call: TRBJ2-7; cdr3_nt: TGTGCCAGCAGTGAATATCCGACCGGGACAGGGACTACGCCCGCGTACTTC; cdr3_aa: CASSEYPTGTGTTPAYF
v_call: TRBV16; d_call: .; clone_size: .; j_call: TRBJ1-1; cdr3_nt: TGTGCCAGCAGCCAAAATTCCGGTGCGGGGAACACTGAAGCTTTCTTT; cdr3_aa: CASSQNSGAGNTEAFF
v_call: TRBV6-6; d_call: .; clone_size: .; j_call: TRBJ2-3; cdr3_nt: TGTGCCAGCAGCCCAGGGGCAGATACGCAGTATTTT; cdr3_aa: CASSPGADTQYF
v_call: TRBV23-1; d_call: .; clone_size: .; j_call: TRBJ1-3; cdr3_nt: TGCGCCAGCAGTCACGCGGGACGGAGCTACCTCTCTGGAAACACCATATATTTT; cdr3_aa: CASSHAGRSYLSGNTIYF
v_call: TRBV11-2; d_call: .; clone_size: .; j_call: TRBJ2-5; cdr3_nt: TGTGCCAGCAGCTTAGGAGCAACGAGGGAGACCCAGTACTTC; cdr3_aa: CASSLGATRETQYF
v_call: TRBV4-1; d_call: TRBD2; clone_size: .; j_call: TRBJ2-7; cdr3_nt: TGCGCCAGCAGCCAAGAAGAGGTGGGAGGGAGCTCCTACGAGCAGTACTTC; cdr3_aa: CASSQEEVGGSSYEQYF
v_call: TRBV15; d_call: .; clone_size: .; j_call: TRBJ1-1; cdr3_nt: TGTGCCACCAGCAGAAGCATGAACACTGAAGCTTTCTTT; cdr3_aa: CATSRSMNTEAFF
v_call: TRBV25-1; d_call: TRBD2; clone_size: .; j_call: TRBJ2-1; cdr3_nt: TGTGCCAGCAGCACCCGGGCGGGGGTGCAGTTCTTC; cdr3_aa: CASSTRAGVQFF
v_call: TRBV30; d_call: TRBD1; clone_size: .; j_call: TRBJ1-4; cdr3_nt: TGTGCCTGGAGTGGACAGGGGAGTAATGAAAAACTGTTTTTT; cdr3_aa: CAWSGQGSNEKLFF
v_call: TRBV5-1; d_call: TRBD1; clone_size: .; j_call: TRBJ2-1; cdr3_nt: TGCGCCAGCAGCTTAGGGGACAGGTCCTACAATGAGCAGTTCTTC; cdr3_aa: CASSLGDRSYNEQFF
v_call: TRBV7-2; d_call: TRBD1; clone_size: few; j_call: TRBJ1-5; cdr3_nt: TGTGCCAGCAGCTCCCGGGACAGTCCTACCCAGCCCCAGCATTTT; cdr3_aa: CASSSRDSPTQPQHF
v_call: TRBV12-5; d_call: TRBD2; clone_size: few; j_call: TRBJ2-5; cdr3_nt: TGTGCTAGTGGTTTGAGGCTAGCGGGATTAGAAAGAGAGACCCAGTACTTC; cdr3_aa: CASGLRLAGLERETQYF
v_call: TRBV4-3; d_call: TRBD2; clone_size: .; j_call: TRBJ2-1; cdr3_nt: TGCGCCAGCAGCCGGGGAGGAGCGGGAGGTCGGAATGAGCAGTTCTTC; cdr3_aa: CASSRGGAGGRNEQFF
v_call: TRBV7-9; d_call: TRBD1; clone_size: .; j_call: TRBJ1-1; cdr3_nt: TGTTCCAGCAGTCAACTGGACAGGGCGAACACTGAAGCTTTCTTT; cdr3_aa: CSSSQLDRANTEAFF
v_call: TRBV19; d_call: TRBD2; clone_size: .; j_call: TRBJ2-3; cdr3_nt: TGTGCCAGTAGTATACGTCTAGCGGCCACAGATACGCAGTATTTT; cdr3_aa: CASSIRLAATDTQYF
v_call: TRBV4-3; d_call: TRBD2; clone_size: .; j_call: TRBJ2-1; cdr3_nt: TGCGCCAGCAGCCGGATAGCGGGAGGGAATGAGCAGTTCTTC; cdr3_aa: CASSRIAGGNEQFF
v_call: TRBV5-4; d_call: TRBD2; clone_size: .; j_call: TRBJ2-2; cdr3_nt: TGTGCCAGCAGCTCGGGGGGGCCGAACACCGGGGAGCTGTTTTTT; cdr3_aa: CASSSGGPNTGELFF
v_call: TRBV11-1; d_call: .; clone_size: .; j_call: TRBJ2-7; cdr3_nt: TGTGCCAGCAGCCACACCTACGAGCAGTACTTC; cdr3_aa: CASSHTYEQYF
v_call: TRBV10-3; d_call: .; clone_size: once; j_call: TRBJ2-7; cdr3_nt: TGTGCCATCAGTGAAGGGGCAGGTCGGTACGAGCAGTACTTC; cdr3_aa: CAISEGAGRYEQYF
v_call: TRBV5-1; d_call: .; clone_size: .; j_call: TRBJ1-5; cdr3_nt: TGCGCCAGCAGCTTGGGACAGTCGGGTCAGCCCCAGCATTTT; cdr3_aa: CASSLGQSGQPQHF
v_call: TRBV5-1; d_call: TRBD2; clone_size: .; j_call: TRBJ2-7; cdr3_nt: TGCGCCAGCAGCTTGGGGCTAGCGGGGGCCTACGAGCAGTACTTC; cdr3_aa: CASSLGLAGAYEQYF